The rows below give T cell receptor beta chains drawn from one sample of a study of cytomegalovirus exposure and HLA in healthy donors. The method was immunoSEQ multiplex PCR; TCRdb's version includes in-frame clones alone and lacks a portion of them. Among about 150,000 clones listed, approximately 82% were seen once. The sequenced material came from PBMCs. The source of these receptors is a man aged 25 to 45 in good health and CMV-seropositive. Both conserved end residues are trimmed from each CDR3. Each record gives: clone size, J gene, D gene, V gene, CDR3 protein. D genes are given only for firm matches. Only some rows state a clone size, as once, few, many or a class for expanded clones.

abundance: many
j_gene: TRBJ1-1
d_gene: .
v_gene: TRBV4-1
CDR3aa: ASRGPTVNTEAF

abundance: .
j_gene: TRBJ2-2
d_gene: .
v_gene: TRBV7-9
CDR3aa: ASSFTGPNTGELF

abundance: .
j_gene: TRBJ2-5
d_gene: .
v_gene: TRBV7-2
CDR3aa: ASSLASRETQY

abundance: .
j_gene: TRBJ2-2
d_gene: TRBD1
v_gene: TRBV18
CDR3aa: ASSPPGTGGTGELF

abundance: .
j_gene: TRBJ2-7
d_gene: .
v_gene: TRBV29-1
CDR3aa: SVGERGEQY

abundance: .
j_gene: TRBJ2-2
d_gene: .
v_gene: TRBV7-3
CDR3aa: ASSLFTGELF

abundance: .
j_gene: TRBJ2-2
d_gene: .
v_gene: TRBV11-2
CDR3aa: ASSPTGKNTGELF

abundance: .
j_gene: TRBJ1-1
d_gene: .
v_gene: TRBV29-1
CDR3aa: SVVTGVWTEAF

abundance: .
j_gene: TRBJ2-5
d_gene: .
v_gene: TRBV5-4
CDR3aa: ASSFGGEETQY

abundance: .
j_gene: TRBJ2-5
d_gene: TRBD2
v_gene: TRBV18
CDR3aa: ASSPLQLAGGQETQY

abundance: .
j_gene: TRBJ2-7
d_gene: TRBD1
v_gene: TRBV2
CDR3aa: ASSDGQGVRYEQY

abundance: .
j_gene: TRBJ2-5
d_gene: TRBD2
v_gene: TRBV5-1
CDR3aa: ASTSGSAETQY